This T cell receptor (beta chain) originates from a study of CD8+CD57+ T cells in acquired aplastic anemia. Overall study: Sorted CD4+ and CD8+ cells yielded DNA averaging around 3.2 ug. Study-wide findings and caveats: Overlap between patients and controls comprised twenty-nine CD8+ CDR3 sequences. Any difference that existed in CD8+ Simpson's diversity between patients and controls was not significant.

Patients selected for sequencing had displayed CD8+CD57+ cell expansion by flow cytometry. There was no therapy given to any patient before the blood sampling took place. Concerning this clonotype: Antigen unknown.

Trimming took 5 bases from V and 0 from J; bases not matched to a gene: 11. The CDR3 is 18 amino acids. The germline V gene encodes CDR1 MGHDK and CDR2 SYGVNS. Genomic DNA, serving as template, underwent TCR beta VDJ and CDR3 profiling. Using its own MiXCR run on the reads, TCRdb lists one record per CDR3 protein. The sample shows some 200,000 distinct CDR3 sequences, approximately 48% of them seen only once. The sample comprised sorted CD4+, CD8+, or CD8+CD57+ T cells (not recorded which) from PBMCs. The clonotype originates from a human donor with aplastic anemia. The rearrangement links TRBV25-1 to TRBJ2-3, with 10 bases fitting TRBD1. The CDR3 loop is CASSYYGTGARSTDTQYF. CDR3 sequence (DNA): TGTGCCAGCAGTTACTACGGGACAGGGGCCCGGAGCACAGATACGCAGTATTTT.